A selection of T cell receptor beta chains follows, all from one sample in a study of shared clonotypes between healthy human individuals. Sequencing used immunoSEQ multiplex PCR; TCRdb keeps in-frame clones, though not all of them. The sample has 2 million to 3 million clones, approximately 93% seen once. The sequencing sample was made of naive CD4+ T cells from PBMCs. The receptor source for this set is a man between 18 and 35 years old in good health. Some clones in this sample may be carry-over from other donors' samples. Each CDR3 is given with its conserved first and last residue. The D gene is left open where the match is weak. Size values are once, few and many counts, or a class for expanded clones, and some rows have none.

>TRBD2|NA|TRBV19
CATTPLAVFNTGELFF
>TRBD1|NA|TRBV29-1
CSVRTGGYEQYF
>NA|NA|TRBV4-1
CASSQGQVYDEQFF
>TRBD1|NA|TRBV19
CASSMQGAAEQYF
>TRBD2|NA|TRBV11-3
CASSKGLAGGYEQFF
>TRBD1|NA|TRBV14
CASSLDRGQITGELFF
>TRBD2|NA|TRBV11-2
CASSLDRGVDTQYF
>NA|NA|TRBV27
CASRTGNSPLHF
>NA|NA|TRBV13
CASSLVGTSSSTSTDTQYF
>NA|NA|TRBV5-6
CASSSPGTYGYTF
>NA|few|TRBV27
CASSNRVTADTQYF
>NA|few|TRBV7-9
CASSWYNEQFF
>TRBD1|once|TRBV27
CASSPGTGRNEQFF
>TRBD1|NA|TRBV28
CASSQGTGIYEAFF
>NA|NA|TRBV6-5
CASSDWGTGELFF
>NA|NA|TRBV21-1
CASSNAGVDYGYTF
>NA|NA|TRBV2
CASRLAYSTDTQYF
>TRBD1|NA|TRBV5-1
CASSLATGVSGELFF
>TRBD1|NA|TRBV27
CASSSRGRGEKLFF
>TRBD1|NA|TRBV28
CASRTGTGAAYEQYF
>NA|NA|TRBV28
CASSSGALVGYTF
>TRBD1|NA|TRBV28
CASSSRPGQGEYTIYF
>NA|NA|TRBV5-4
CASSLPGGYEQYF
>TRBD2|NA|TRBV9
CASSVGIAGGTDTQYF
>NA|NA|TRBV18
CASSPLGESSYNEQFF
>NA|NA|TRBV5-1
CASSFTDSSYNEQFF
>NA|NA|TRBV18
CASSPNAGLGITDTQYF
>NA|NA|TRBV23-1
CASSHRSTGPTFYEQYF
>TRBD1|few|TRBV2
CASGPDRKSNQPQHF
>NA|NA|TRBV5-4
CASSLSGSSYNEQFF
>TRBD1|NA|TRBV4-1
CASSQGTGVLYGYTF
>TRBD1|NA|TRBV5-1
CASSVSDRGGYGYTF
>NA|NA|TRBV5-1
CASSRDGSYEQYF
>NA|NA|TRBV18
CASSPLGGEFGYTF
>NA|NA|TRBV2
CAGTVEEAYNEQFF
>TRBD1|NA|TRBV29-1
CSVGAGTATDTQYF
>TRBD2|NA|TRBV18
CASSPGLAGVTDTQYF
>TRBD2|NA|TRBV27
CASSLSGRAGEQYF
>TRBD1|NA|TRBV6-1
CASSLRTGQDGELFF
>NA|NA|TRBV28
CASKLHNEQFF
>TRBD1|once|TRBV4-1
CASSPDGTGTGGRQPQHF
>NA|NA|TRBV27
CASSPGGTNRWGYTF
>NA|few|TRBV30
CAWSAPHSNQPQHF
>NA|NA|TRBV2
CASSEGGWPETQYF
>NA|NA|TRBV18
CASSPLGLAKNIQYF
>TRBD2|NA|TRBV11-3
CRGRGTTSGLTWYNEQFF
>NA|NA|TRBV5-1
CASSLAPVSPRSADTQYF
>TRBD1|NA|TRBV6-4
CASMRDSYTGELFF
>TRBD2|NA|TRBV5-1
CASSLGLAGASYEQYF
>TRBD2|NA|TRBV5-1
CASSLGLAISDEQFF
>NA|NA|TRBV5-4
CASSPWASRPTDTQYF
>TRBD1|NA|TRBV12-5
CASVPGTVMSTEAFF